This T cell receptor (beta chain) was retrieved from a study of monozygotic twins with inflammatory bowel disease. TCRdb re-called the 5' RACE reads and gives one entry per CDR3 protein, without DNA. Recorded for this sample: roughly 120,000 distinct CDR3 sequences. This TCR was recovered from a human donor with ulcerative colitis or Crohn's disease, or a healthy co-twin of an affected twin (not recorded which). What was sequenced was blood.

CDR3 residues: CASSRTGILSEETQYF. The rearrangement links TRBV5-1 to TRBJ2-5; the D call from TCRdb, TRBD1, cannot be confirmed without DNA. The CDR3 has 16 residues. The V gene's germline CDR1 is SGHRS and CDR2 YFSETQ.